The rows below give T cell receptor beta chains drawn from one sample of a study of molecular identifiers for immune sequencing clone quantification. TCRdb fed the PCR reads into MiXCR, producing one record per CDR3 protein. The sample has more than 450,000 distinct CDR3 sequences, around 25% seen once. Sequencing used naive CD8+ T cells from blood, with Jurkat cell RNA spiked in. These receptors all come from a human donor in good health. Some libraries in this study had Jurkat cell RNA spiked in. Both conserved end residues are part of each CDR3. D genes are given only for firm matches. For some rows the clone size is stated as once, few or many, or as a class when expanded; others skip it.

V gene,J gene,D gene,clone size,CDR3 protein,CDR3 DNA
TRBV5-1,TRBJ2-3,.,many,CASSLSGGSTDTQYF,TGCGCCAGCAGCTTGTCCGGGGGTAGCACAGATACGCAGTATTTT
TRBV4-1,TRBJ2-2,.,.,CASRQDEGGELFF,TGCGCCAGCCGCCAAGATGAGGGCGGGGAGCTGTTTTTT
TRBV19,TRBJ2-4,.,many,CASSITGAQAKNIQYF,TGTGCCAGTAGTATCACGGGGGCCCAGGCCAAAAACATTCAGTACTTC
TRBV5-6,TRBJ1-5,.,many,CASSLGGALGQPQHF,TGTGCCAGCAGCTTGGGAGGGGCCTTAGGCCAGCCCCAGCATTTT
TRBV24-1,TRBJ2-6,.,few,CATSGTPTFSGANVLTF,TGTGCCACCAGTGGGACTCCTACTTTCTCTGGGGCCAACGTCCTGACTTTC
TRBV12-3/TRBV12-4,TRBJ1-5,TRBD1,few,CASRGGQGGQPQHF,TGTGCCAGCAGGGGAGGACAGGGCGGACAGCCCCAGCATTTT
TRBV5-1,TRBJ1-4,TRBD1,.,CASSPAGGRGEKLFF,TGCGCCAGCAGCCCCGCAGGGGGCCGAGGGGAAAAACTGTTTTTT
TRBV27,TRBJ2-7,.,many,CASSLGSGSSYEQYF,TGTGCCAGCAGTTTGGGGTCCGGAAGCTCCTACGAGCAGTACTTC
TRBV6-5,TRBJ2-1,.,few,CASSYGFGNEQFF,TGTGCCAGCAGTTATGGTTTTGGCAATGAGCAGTTCTTC
TRBV14,TRBJ2-3,.,many,CASSQDIPWSTDTQYF,TGTGCCAGCAGCCAAGACATTCCCTGGAGCACAGATACGCAGTATTTT
TRBV7-9,TRBJ2-5,TRBD2,few,CASSSRLAGAHQETQYF,TGTGCCAGCAGCTCCCGACTAGCGGGGGCCCACCAAGAGACCCAGTACTTC
TRBV4-3,TRBJ2-3,.,few,CASSQVTGHKWTDTQYF,TGCGCCAGCAGCCAAGTTACCGGACACAAGTGGACAGATACGCAGTATTTT
TRBV4-3,TRBJ1-1,TRBD1,.,CASNQGAYTEAFF,TGCGCCAGCAACCAGGGGGCCTACACTGAAGCTTTCTTT
TRBV11-2,TRBJ2-3,.,many,CASSLSLPDTQYF,TGTGCCAGCAGCTTGAGCCTCCCAGATACGCAGTATTTT
TRBV6-6,TRBJ2-1,TRBD2,few,CASRGSGIYNEQFF,TGTGCCAGCAGAGGAAGCGGGATATACAATGAGCAGTTCTTC
TRBV3-1,TRBJ2-3,.,.,CASSYEGPDTQYF,TGTGCCAGCAGCTACGAAGGCCCAGATACGCAGTATTTT
TRBV6-5,TRBJ2-7,TRBD2,.,CASSYGSGTPYEQYF,TGTGCCAGCAGTTACGGTAGCGGGACCCCCTACGAGCAGTACTTC
TRBV13,TRBJ2-3,.,many,CASSPGFTSTDTQYF,TGTGCCAGCAGCCCAGGGTTTACCAGCACAGATACGCAGTATTTT
TRBV24-1,TRBJ2-4,.,many,CATSDLQVQYF,TGTGCCACCAGTGATCTCCAGGTTCAGTACTTC
TRBV19,TRBJ2-1,.,.,CASSIEGVNEQFF,TGTGCCAGTAGTATAGAGGGGGTCAATGAGCAGTTCTTC
TRBV10-1,TRBJ2-7,TRBD1,few,CASSATGTGFYEQYF,TGCGCCAGCAGTGCAACCGGGACAGGGTTTTACGAGCAGTACTTC
TRBV24-1,TRBJ2-1,TRBD1,.,CATSERNRGPLTNEQFF,TGTGCCACCAGTGAACGTAACAGGGGGCCCCTTACCAATGAGCAGTTCTTC
TRBV30,TRBJ2-3,TRBD2,many,CAWSLTSGTDTQYF,TGTGCCTGGAGTCTGACTAGCGGCACAGATACGCAGTATTTT
TRBV4-3,TRBJ2-7,TRBD1,.,CASSLDRVGSYEQYF,TGCGCCAGCAGCCTGGACAGGGTAGGCTCCTACGAGCAGTACTTC
TRBV4-2,TRBJ2-7,TRBD1,many,CASSQDTGQGAHEQYF,TGTGCCAGCAGCCAAGATACCGGACAGGGTGCCCACGAGCAGTACTTC
TRBV5-1,TRBJ2-3,TRBD2,many,CASSLRLAVLTDTQYF,TGCGCCAGCAGCTTGAGACTAGCGGTGCTCACAGATACGCAGTATTTT
TRBV3-1,TRBJ2-5,.,.,CASSQGVGAGLQETQYF,TGTGCCAGCAGCCAAGGGGTCGGAGCGGGCCTCCAAGAGACCCAGTACTTC
TRBV6-5,TRBJ1-1,.,many,CASSYSTINTEAFF,TGTGCCAGCAGTTACTCGACCATTAACACTGAAGCTTTCTTT
TRBV7-9,TRBJ2-5,.,.,CASEGTLGTQYF,TGTGCCAGTGAGGGTACACTAGGGACCCAGTACTTC
TRBV27,TRBJ2-2,TRBD1,.,CASSTLRTGLNTGELFF,TGTGCCAGCAGTACACTACGGACAGGGTTAAACACCGGGGAGCTGTTTTTT
TRBV19,TRBJ2-7,.,.,CASSSGPSLGQYF,TGTGCCAGTAGCAGCGGACCCTCCCTCGGGCAGTACTTC
TRBV4-3,TRBJ2-3,.,.,CASSQDRWRASVSTDTQYF,TGCGCCAGCAGCCAAGACAGGTGGCGGGCCTCAGTGAGCACAGATACGCAGTATTTT
TRBV7-9,TRBJ1-1,TRBD1,many,CASSLGQGAFSTEAFF,TGTGCCAGCAGCTTGGGACAGGGGGCTTTTAGCACTGAAGCTTTCTTT
TRBV20-1,TRBJ2-3,TRBD2,.,CSARPIAGGYTDTQYF,TGCAGTGCTAGACCGATAGCGGGAGGATACACAGATACGCAGTATTTT
TRBV5-1,TRBJ2-7,.,few,CASSLEGDYYEQYF,TGCGCCAGCAGCTTAGAAGGGGATTACTACGAGCAGTACTTC
TRBV12-3/TRBV12-4,TRBJ2-7,TRBD2,few,CASGLAVTYEQYF,TGTGCCAGCGGTCTAGCGGTAACCTACGAGCAGTACTTC
TRBV11-2,TRBJ2-1,TRBD2,.,CASSLVRGRAIDDEQFF,TGTGCCAGCAGCTTAGTTCGCGGGAGGGCCATCGACGATGAGCAGTTCTTC
TRBV20-1,TRBJ2-3,.,.,CSAIGGTDTQYF,TGCAGTGCTATTGGGGGCACAGATACGCAGTATTTT
TRBV6-5,TRBJ2-6,.,many,CASSYSSGANVLTF,TGTGCCAGCAGCTACAGTTCTGGGGCCAACGTCCTGACTTTC